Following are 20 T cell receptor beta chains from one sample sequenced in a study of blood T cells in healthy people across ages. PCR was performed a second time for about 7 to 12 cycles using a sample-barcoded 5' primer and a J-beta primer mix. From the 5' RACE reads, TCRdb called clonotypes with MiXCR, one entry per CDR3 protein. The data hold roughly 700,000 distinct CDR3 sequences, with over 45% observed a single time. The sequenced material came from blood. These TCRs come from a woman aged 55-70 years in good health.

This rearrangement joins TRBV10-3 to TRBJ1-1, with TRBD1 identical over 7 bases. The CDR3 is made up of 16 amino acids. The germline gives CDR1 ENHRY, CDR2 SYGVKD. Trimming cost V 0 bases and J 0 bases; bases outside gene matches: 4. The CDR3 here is CAISESDRTLNTEAFF. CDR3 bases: TGTGCCATCAGTGAGTCGGACAGGACCTTGAACACTGAAGCTTTCTTT.

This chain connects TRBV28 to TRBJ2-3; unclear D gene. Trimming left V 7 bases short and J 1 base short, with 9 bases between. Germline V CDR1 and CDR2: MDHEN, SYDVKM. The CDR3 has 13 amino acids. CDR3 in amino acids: CASIKPGTDTQYF. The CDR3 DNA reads TGTGCCAGCATCAAACCGGGCACAGATACGCAGTATTTT.

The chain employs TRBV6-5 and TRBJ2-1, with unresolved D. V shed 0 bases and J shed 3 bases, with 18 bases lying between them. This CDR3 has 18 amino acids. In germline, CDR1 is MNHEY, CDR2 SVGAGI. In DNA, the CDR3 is TGTGCCAGCAGTTACTCGTCGACCGGTGGGCCCGGCTACAATGAGCAGTTCTTC. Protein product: CASSYSSTGGPGYNEQFF.

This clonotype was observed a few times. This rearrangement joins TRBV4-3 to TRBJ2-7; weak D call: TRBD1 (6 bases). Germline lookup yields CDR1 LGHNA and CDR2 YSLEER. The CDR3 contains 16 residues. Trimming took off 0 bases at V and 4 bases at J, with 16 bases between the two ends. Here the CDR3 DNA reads TGCGCCAGCAGCCAAGAACGGCAAGGACAGTTTTACGAGCAGTACTTC. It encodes CASSQERQGQFYEQYF.

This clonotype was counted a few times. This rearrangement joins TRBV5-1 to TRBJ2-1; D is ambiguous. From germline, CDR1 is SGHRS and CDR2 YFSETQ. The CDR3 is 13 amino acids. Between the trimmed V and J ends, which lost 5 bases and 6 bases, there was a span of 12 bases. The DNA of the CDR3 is TGCGCCAGCAGTTCGGATCCGGGCAATGAGCAGTTCTTC. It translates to CASSSDPGNEQFF.

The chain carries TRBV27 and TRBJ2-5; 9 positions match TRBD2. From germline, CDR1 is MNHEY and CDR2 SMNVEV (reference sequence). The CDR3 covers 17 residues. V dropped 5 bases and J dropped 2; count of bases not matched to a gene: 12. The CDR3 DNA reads TGTGCCAGCAGTCTTTTACGAGCGGGAGGCGTGCAAGAGACCCAGTACTTC. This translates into CASSLLRAGGVQETQYF.

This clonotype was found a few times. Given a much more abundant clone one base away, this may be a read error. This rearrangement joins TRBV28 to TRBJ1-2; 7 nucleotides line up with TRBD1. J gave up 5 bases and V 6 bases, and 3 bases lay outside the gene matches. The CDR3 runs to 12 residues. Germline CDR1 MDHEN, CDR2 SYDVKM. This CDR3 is CASRLTGYGYTF. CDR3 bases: TGTGCCAGCAGGTTGACAGGGTATGGCTACACCTTC.

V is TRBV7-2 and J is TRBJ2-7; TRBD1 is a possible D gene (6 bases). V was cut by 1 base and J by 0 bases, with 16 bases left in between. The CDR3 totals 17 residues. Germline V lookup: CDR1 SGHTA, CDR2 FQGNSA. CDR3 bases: TGTGCCAGCAGCTTAGTCGGTCAGGGGAAACACTCCTACGAGCAGTACTTC. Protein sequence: CASSLVGQGKHSYEQYF.

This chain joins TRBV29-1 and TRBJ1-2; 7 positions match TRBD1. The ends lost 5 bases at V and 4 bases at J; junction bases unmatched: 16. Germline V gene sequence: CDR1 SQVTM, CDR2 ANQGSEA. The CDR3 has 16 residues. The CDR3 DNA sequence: TGCAGCGTTCAAGGCCCAGGGCCAGGGGGGGCCTATGGCTACACCTTC. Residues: CSVQGPGPGGAYGYTF.

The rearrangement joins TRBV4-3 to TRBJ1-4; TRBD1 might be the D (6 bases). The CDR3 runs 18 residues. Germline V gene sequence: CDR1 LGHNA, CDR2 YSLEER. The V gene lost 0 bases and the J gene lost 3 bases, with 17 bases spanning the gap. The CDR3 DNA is TGCGCCAGCAGCCAAGAGCTTTTGCGGGGGCTATCTAATGAAAAACTGTTTTTT. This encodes CASSQELLRGLSNEKLFF.

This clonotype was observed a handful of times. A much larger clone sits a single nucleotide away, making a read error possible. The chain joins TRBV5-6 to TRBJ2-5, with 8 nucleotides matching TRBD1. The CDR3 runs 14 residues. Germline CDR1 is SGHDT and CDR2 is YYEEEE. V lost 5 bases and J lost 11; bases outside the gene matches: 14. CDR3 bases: TGTGCCAGCAGACGAGACAGGGGCTACAATGAGCAGTACTTC. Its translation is CASRRDRGYNEQYF.

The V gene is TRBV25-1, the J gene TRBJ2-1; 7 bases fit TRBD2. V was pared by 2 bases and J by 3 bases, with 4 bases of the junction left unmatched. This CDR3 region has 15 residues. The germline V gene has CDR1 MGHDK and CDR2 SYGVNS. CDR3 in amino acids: CASSEGRAGYNEQFF. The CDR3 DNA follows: TGTGCCAGCAGTGAAGGGAGGGCCGGCTACAATGAGCAGTTCTTC.

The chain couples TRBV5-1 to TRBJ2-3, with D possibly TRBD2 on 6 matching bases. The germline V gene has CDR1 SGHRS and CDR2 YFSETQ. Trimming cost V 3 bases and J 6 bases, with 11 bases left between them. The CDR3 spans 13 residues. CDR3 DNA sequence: TGCGCCAGCAGCTCTAGCGTTGAGGATACGCAGTATTTT. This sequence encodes CASSSSVEDTQYF.

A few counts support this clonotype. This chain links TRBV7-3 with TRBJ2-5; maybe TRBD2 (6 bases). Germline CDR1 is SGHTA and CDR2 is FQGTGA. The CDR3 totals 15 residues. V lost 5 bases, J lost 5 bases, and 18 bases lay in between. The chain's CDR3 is CASSRGASAGETQYF. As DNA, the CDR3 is TGTGCCAGCAGCCGCGGGGCTAGCGCTGGGGAGACCCAGTACTTC.

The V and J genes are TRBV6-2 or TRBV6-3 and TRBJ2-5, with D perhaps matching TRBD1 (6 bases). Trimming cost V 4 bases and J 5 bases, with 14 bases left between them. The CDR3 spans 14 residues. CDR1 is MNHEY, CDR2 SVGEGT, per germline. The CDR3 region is CASSLQGNLETQYF. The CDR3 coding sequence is TGTGCCAGCAGTTTACAGGGAAATTTGGAGACCCAGTACTTC.

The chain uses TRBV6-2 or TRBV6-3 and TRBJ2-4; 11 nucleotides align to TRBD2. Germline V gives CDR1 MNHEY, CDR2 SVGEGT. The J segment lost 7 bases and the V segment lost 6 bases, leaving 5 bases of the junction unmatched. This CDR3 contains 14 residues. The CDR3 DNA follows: TGTGCCAGCAGATCCGGGACTAGCGGTAACATTCAGTACTTC. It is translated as CASRSGTSGNIQYF.

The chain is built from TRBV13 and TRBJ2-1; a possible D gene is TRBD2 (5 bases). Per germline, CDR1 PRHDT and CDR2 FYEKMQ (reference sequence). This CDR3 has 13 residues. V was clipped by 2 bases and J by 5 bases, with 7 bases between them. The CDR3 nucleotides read TGTGCCAGCAGCTTAAGGGAGAACAATGAGCAGTTCTTC. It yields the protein CASSLRENNEQFF.

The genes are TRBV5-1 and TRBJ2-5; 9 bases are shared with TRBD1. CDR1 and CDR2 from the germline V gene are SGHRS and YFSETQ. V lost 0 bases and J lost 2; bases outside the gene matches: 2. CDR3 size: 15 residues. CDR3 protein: CASSLGTGAQETQYF. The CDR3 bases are TGCGCCAGCAGCTTGGGGACAGGGGCTCAAGAGACCCAGTACTTC.

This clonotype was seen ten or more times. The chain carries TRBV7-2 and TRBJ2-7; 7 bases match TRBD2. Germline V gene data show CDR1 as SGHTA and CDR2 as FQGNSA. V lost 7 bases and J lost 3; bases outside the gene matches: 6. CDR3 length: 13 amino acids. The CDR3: CASNQREGYEQYF. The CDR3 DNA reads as TGTGCCAGCAATCAGAGGGAGGGCTACGAGCAGTACTTC.

CDR3 sequence: CASSQLTLRYNEQFF. The CDR3 DNA follows: TGTGCCAGCAGCCAACTGACCCTCAGGTACAATGAGCAGTTCTTC. The chain combines TRBV3-1 with TRBJ2-1; D gene ambiguous. From germline, CDR1 is LGHDT and CDR2 YNNKEL (reference sequence). The ends were cut back, 2 bases at V and 4 bases at J, with 12 bases in the middle. CDR3 length equals 15 residues.